This TCR beta chain was found in a study of blood T cell repertoires in COVID-19. The data were produced by immunoSEQ multiplex PCR, yet TCRdb's version contains in-frame clones alone and is incomplete. Of about 270,000 clones detected, roughly 85% appear once; the ten largest clones hold 9.1%. The CDR3 runs to 14 residues. Trimming pared 6 bases from V and 4 bases from J, leaving 15 bases between. Germline CDR1 MNHEY, CDR2 SMNVEV (reference sequence). This clonotype originated in a woman aged 45-59 years with acute COVID-19. The rearrangement joins TRBV27 to TRBJ1-2; D might be TRBD1 (5 bases). Sequenced input: PBMCs or T cells enriched from blood (not recorded which). CDR3 DNA sequence: TGTGCCAGCAGCCTCGACAGACTCCTCTATGGCTACACCTTC. Translation: CASSLDRLLYGYTF.